The present T cell receptor (beta chain) was sequenced within a study of OX40 agonist ivuxolimab in advanced cancers. Study-wide background: Head and neck, renal cell, melanoma or hepatocellular carcinoma were the cancers that dose-escalation patients had. Findings and limits, study-wide: A proportion of nonresponders additionally exhibited low normalized T-cell clonal expansion.

The protocol was immunoSEQ multiplex PCR, while the TCRdb copy is restricted to in-frame clones and leaves out a portion. In the table there are some 59,000 clones, around 82% of which are singletons. Points on this clone: Its antigen is unknown.

Germline loops: CDR1 SGHAT, CDR2 FQNNGV. CDR3 length: 15 amino acids. Between the trimmed V and J ends, which lost 3 bases and 5 bases, there was a span of 16 bases. This chain joins TRBV11-2 and TRBJ2-5; a weak D match, TRBD1 (6 bases). The input for sequencing was CD4+ or CD8+ T cells sorted from blood, taken in a trial of the OX40 agonist ivuxolimab. The origin of this receptor is an adult with an advanced solid tumor such as melanoma, head and neck, liver or kidney cancer. CDR3 nucleotide sequence: TGTGCCAGCAGCTTGGGGGCAGGGGCCAGGGAGACCCAGTACTTC. Encoded protein: CASSLGAGARETQYF.